This TCR beta chain was retrieved from a study of CD8+CD57+ T cells in acquired aplastic anemia (dated 2018 in TCRdb). Context from the whole study: A mean of 3.2 ug of DNA, ranging from roughly 0.19 to 27.4 ug, was extracted from sorted CD4+ and CD8+ cells.

The study deep-sequenced TCR repertoires of sorted CD4+ and CD8+ blood T cells from severe aplastic anemia patients and healthy subjects. Ficoll-Paque density gradient centrifugation was used to isolate peripheral blood mononuclear cells. CD4+ and CD8+ T cells were sorted by FACS or magnetic beads before DNA extraction. Genomic DNA served as template for TCR beta VDJ combination and CDR3 sequence profiling. An Illumina HiSeq 2000 was used for TCR repertoire sequencing. In the source study's methods: TRBV/TRBJ rearrangement plots, CDR3 size and DJ length profiles, and Simpson's diversity index were used to evaluate the repertoires. Whichever DNA sequence was most abundant in the deep sequencing data was defined as the immunodominant clone. CDR3 amino acid sequences were screened for sharing across subjects and were compared with published repertoires and the VDJdb database. TCRdb applied fastp at Q25 and MiXCR to the public reads, then kept only in-frame beta chains. Rows matching on CDR3 protein sequence are summarized as one entry with the most common DNA and genes. The V and J calls, along with clone size, are taken from TCRdb and not from the paper's own processing. Within this sample are more than 250,000 distinct CDR3 sequences, with 45% to 70% of them counted one time only. The ten largest clonotypes hold 7.5% to 9% of the sample.

What the study reported, not specific to this receptor: Around 30 CD8+ CDR3 sequences were shared between patients and controls but appeared highly expressed in patients and within their immunodominant clones. Patients and healthy controls showed no significant difference in CD8+ Simpson's diversity (P=0.060).

This clonotype was detected many times. The clone's antigen remains unknown. Within one base of it there is no much larger clone, and no base qualities were kept. In the germline V gene, CDR1 corresponds to SGHRS and CDR2 to YFSETQ. The CDR3 runs 13 residues from the cysteine to the phenylalanine. CDR3 DNA is the only sequence kept; it has 39 bases, read in frame from the first base. The trim is 2 bases for V and 4 bases for J, with a gap of 7 bases between the germline ends. Sequencing used sorted CD4+, CD8+, or CD8+CD57+ T cells (not recorded which) from PBMCs. Recombination joined TRBV5-1 with TRBJ1-3; no D gene is confidently identified. The sequence was collected from a human donor with severe aplastic anemia or a healthy control (not recorded which). The nucleotide sequence is TGCGCCAGCAGCTTAGCGGCCGGAAACACCATATATTTT. The encoded protein is CASSLAAGNTIYF.